Listed below are T cell receptor beta chains from one sample, sequenced in a study of blood T cell repertoires in COVID-19. Profiling relied on immunoSEQ multiplex PCR, and the TCRdb table lists in-frame clones only, not all of them. Here the sample spans 200,000 to 250,000 clones, about 80% being singletons. The sample taken for sequencing was peripheral blood. The receptor set was obtained from an elderly woman with acute or convalescent COVID-19. CDR3s include the opening cysteine and the closing phenylalanine or tryptophan. D genes are given only for firm matches. Some rows have no size entry. The others give once, few or many, or a class for an expanded clone.

DNA | CDR3 | V | D | J | size
TGTGCCAGCAGTGCGACTGGGGATACGCAGTATTTT | CASSATGDTQYF | TRBV2 | NA | TRBJ2-3 | NA
TGTGCCAGCAGCTTGCCTGGTAGCGGGGGCTCTTCCTACGAGCAGTACTTC | CASSLPGSGGSSYEQYF | TRBV5-4 | TRBD2 | TRBJ2-7 | NA
TGTGCCAGCAGCTTGCAGGGGCTCCTCCACTTT | CASSLQGLLHF | TRBV21-1 | NA | TRBJ1-6 | NA
TGTGCCAGTAGACCTCCGGGACACAATCAGCCCCAGCATTTT | CASRPPGHNQPQHF | TRBV19 | NA | TRBJ1-5 | NA
TGTGCCAGCAGTTACTCGTTATTATTTCTACAGGGTTATGATCAGCCCCAGCATTTT | CASSYSLLFLQGYDQPQHF | TRBV6-2/TRBV6-3 | NA | TRBJ1-5 | NA
TGTGCCAGCAGCCAAGGAGGGCAGAGCAATCAGCCCCAGCATTTT | CASSQGGQSNQPQHF | TRBV3-1/TRBV3-2 | NA | TRBJ1-5 | NA
TGTGCCAGCAGTGAACAGGGCGGGGTGAACACCGGGGAGCTGTTTTTT | CASSEQGGVNTGELFF | TRBV2 | NA | TRBJ2-2 | NA
TGCAGCGTTGAAGTAGGGCTAGCGGGAAACTACGAGCAGTACTTC | CSVEVGLAGNYEQYF | TRBV29-1 | TRBD2 | TRBJ2-7 | few
TGCGCCAGCAGCCCTCCCGGGGTAGAGCAGTTCTTC | CASSPPGVEQFF | TRBV5-1 | NA | TRBJ2-1 | NA
TGTGCCAGCAGCTGGGCAGCGGGGGGGCTCTACAATGAGCAGTTCTTC | CASSWAAGGLYNEQFF | TRBV5-4 | TRBD2 | TRBJ2-1 | NA
TGTGCCAGCAGTTTTATTGCTAGCCCCTATGGCTACACCTTC | CASSFIASPYGYTF | TRBV27 | NA | TRBJ1-2 | once
TGTGCCAGCAGCGCGACCGGGGGAACCTACGAGCAGTACTTC | CASSATGGTYEQYF | TRBV9 | NA | TRBJ2-7 | NA